This T cell receptor (beta chain) was sequenced for a study of CD8 T cells in Susac syndrome. It was with random hexamers that 0.5 to 1 ug RNA was reverse transcribed. Amplification of TCR beta CDR3 was carried out by immunoSEQ multiplex PCR, which covered 54 Vbeta and 13 Jbeta segments. TCRdb reanalysed the immunoSEQ multiplex PCR reads using MiXCR and keeps one entry per CDR3 protein. The repertoire has 150,000 to 190,000 distinct CDR3 sequences, approximately 96% of them found once; the top ten carry about 0.21%. CD8+ and CD4+ T cells taken from blood had their TCR beta sequenced. The multiple sclerosis controls were treatment-naive patients with relapsing-remitting disease that was stable or active. The CD8+ and CD4+ T cells were isolated magnetically using a negative isolation approach, whereas the TEMRA cells were enriched by FACS. This CDR3 is 13 amino acids long. The V gene's germline CDR1 is DFQATT and CDR2 SNEGSKA (reference sequence). The germline V and J ends were trimmed by 2 bases and 2 bases, with 10 bases remaining between them.

V usage is TRBV20-1 and J usage is TRBJ2-7; no clear D. The origin of this receptor is a human donor with multiple sclerosis. Sequencing was carried out using CD8+ T cells from PBMCs. As DNA, the CDR3 is TGCAGTGCTAGACCTCCCACAGCCTACGAGCAGTACTTC. As protein: CSARPPTAYEQYF.